Following are 30 T cell receptor beta chains from one sample sequenced in a study of T cell responses to AZD1222 COVID-19 vaccine. Here immunoSEQ multiplex PCR was the method, and the copy in TCRdb shows in-frame clones only, minus some. The data hold approximately 140,000 clones, with about 87% observed a single time. Source: peripheral blood, taken on day 0 of AZD1222 vaccination. These receptors originate from an adult in good health.

The rearrangement joins TRBV7-2 to TRBJ1-3; the D is unclear. V lost 5 bases, J lost 0 bases, and 8 bases lay in between. The CDR3 runs 14 residues. From germline, CDR1 is SGHTA and CDR2 FQGNSA. Written as DNA, the CDR3 is TGTGCCAGCAGCCTTCGGACCTCTGGAAACACCATATATTTT. Protein sequence: CASSLRTSGNTIYF.

V gene TRBV2 combines with J gene TRBJ2-3; 7 bases fit TRBD1. Germline V lookup: CDR1 SNHLY, CDR2 FYNNEI. Unmatched junction bases numbered 4, after V lost 7 bases and J lost 3 bases. This CDR3 region has 13 residues. Here the CDR3 reads CASNRQGTDTQYF. The CDR3 DNA reads TGTGCCAGCAACCGACAGGGAACAGATACGCAGTATTTT.

The CDR3: CSVDVTGQGEDTQYF. The CDR3 DNA is TGCAGCGTTGACGTGACCGGACAGGGCGAGGATACGCAGTATTTT. The chain joins TRBV29-1 to TRBJ2-3; TRBD1 aligns across 8 bases. Germline V gene sequence: CDR1 SQVTM, CDR2 ANQGSEA. The CDR3 contains 15 residues. V was pared by 3 bases and J by 6 bases, with 11 bases of the junction left unmatched.

The chain is built from TRBV7-9 and TRBJ2-7, with TRBD2 matching over 12 bases. This CDR3 region has 17 residues. The V and J ends lost 5 bases and 1 base, in that order; junction bases with no gene match: 9. Per germline, CDR1 SEHNR and CDR2 FQNEAQ (reference sequence). The DNA of the CDR3 is TGTGCCAGCAGCCGAGGGACTAGCGGGTCTCTGTCCTACGAGCAGTACTTC. This encodes CASSRGTSGSLSYEQYF. Full variable domain (rest looked up from reference TRBV7-9 and TRBJ2-7): DTGVSQNPRHKITKRGQNVTFRCDPISEHNRLYWYRQTLGQGPEFLTYFQNEAQLEKSRLLSDRFSAERPKGSFSTLEIQRTEQGDSAMYLCASSRGTSGSLSYEQYFGPGTRLTVT.

This sequence joins TRBV28 and TRBJ1-6; no firm D call. Germline CDR1 MDHEN, CDR2 SYDVKM. V lost 2 bases and J 13 bases, leaving 12 bases between the germline ends. This CDR3 spans 13 amino acids. CDR3 DNA sequence: TGTGCCAGCAGTTTACGGGCGGTCTTGCCCCTCCACTTT. Its protein product is CASSLRAVLPLHF.

V is TRBV10-3 and J is TRBJ1-1; D gene unclear. Trimming took off 2 bases at V and 6 bases at J, with 7 bases between the two ends. Germline V gene lookup returns CDR1 ENHRY and CDR2 SYGVKD. This CDR3 has 12 amino acids. CDR3 amino acids: CAISENKPEAFF. CDR3 DNA: TGTGCCATCAGTGAGAACAAACCTGAAGCTTTCTTT.

This clone showed up just once. V gene TRBV21-1 combines with J gene TRBJ1-1. TRBV21-1 is a pseudogene. The CDR3 contains 17 residues. CDR3 coding DNA: TGTGCCAGCAGCAAAACCAGAGCCCGGGGGGAGAACACTGAAGCTTTCTTT. Its protein is CASSKTRARGENTEAFF.

This clone has a single count. This chain connects TRBV19 to TRBJ2-5; the match to TRBD1 covers 7 bases. The length of the CDR3 is 13 residues. CDR1 and CDR2 (germline): LNHDA, SQIVND (reference sequence). Trimming removed 6 bases from V and 2 bases from J; junction bases left unmatched: 3. The CDR3 is CASRPTGQETQYF. DNA of the CDR3: TGTGCCAGTAGGCCGACAGGGCAAGAGACCCAGTACTTC.

The V call is TRBV29-1, the J call TRBJ1-4; D uncertain. The germline V and J ends were trimmed by 6 bases and 7 bases, with 9 bases remaining between them. The CDR3 length is 11 residues. Germline-derived CDR1 and CDR2 are SQVTM and ANQGSEA. The CDR3 coding sequence is TGCAGCGTGGGCTATGGTGAAAAACTGTTTTTT. It is translated as CSVGYGEKLFF.

V and J are TRBV7-8 and TRBJ2-3; no clear D. Germline CDR1 reads SGHVS; CDR2 reads FQNEAQ. This CDR3 region has 13 residues. V lost 2 bases and J 0 bases, leaving 3 bases between the germline ends. CDR3 sequence: CASSLPSTDTQYF. The CDR3 DNA reads as TGTGCCAGCAGCTTACCGAGCACAGATACGCAGTATTTT.

The CDR3 protein is CASSSGLGAGGDTQYF. DNA for the CDR3: TGCGCCAGCAGCTCCGGCCTAGGTGCGGGGGGGGATACGCAGTATTTT. The chain couples TRBV5-1 to TRBJ2-3, with 9 bases aligning to TRBD2. The CDR3 is made up of 16 amino acids. Germline V CDR1 and CDR2: SGHRS, YFSETQ. Trimming at V came to 3 bases and at J to 6 bases, leaving 11 bases not matched to a gene.

CDR3 loop: CASSEVGGNQPQHF. The CDR3 DNA is TGTGCCAGCAGTGAAGTCGGGGGCAATCAGCCCCAGCATTTT. The V gene is TRBV2, the J gene TRBJ1-5, with D unclear. The V end was cut by 1 base, the J end by 2 bases, with 6 bases between. Germline values: CDR1 SNHLY, CDR2 FYNNEI. The CDR3 has 14 residues. The full variable domain, with the rest looked up from reference TRBV2 and TRBJ1-5, is EPEVTQTPSHQVTQMGQEVILRCVPISNHLYFYWYRQILGQKVEFLVSFYNNEISEKSEIFDDQFSVERPDGSNFTLKIRSTKLEDSAMYFCASSEVGGNQPQHFGDGTRLSIL.

The chain has TRBV6-5 and TRBJ2-2; tentative D call: TRBD2 (6 bases). Trimming removed 6 bases from V and 6 bases from J, with 17 bases in between. The CDR3 has 15 residues. Germline CDR1 reads MNHEY; CDR2 reads SVGAGI. This CDR3 reads CASRPAGFGPGELFF. CDR3 coding DNA: TGTGCCAGCAGACCCGCGGGGTTCGGGCCCGGGGAGCTGTTTTTT.

The chain has TRBV11-2 and TRBJ1-4; no clear D gene. Germline CDR1 is SGHAT and CDR2 is FQNNGV. V lost 2 bases, J lost 8 bases, and 15 bases lay in between. CDR3 size: 15 residues. As DNA, the CDR3 is TGTGCCAGCAGCTTATTTGCACCCATTAGGGAAAAACTGTTTTTT. Protein product: CASSLFAPIREKLFF.

The chain employs TRBV9 and TRBJ2-7; D perhaps matches TRBD2 (5 bases). V lost 4 bases to trimming and J lost 5 bases, with 13 bases between them. The CDR3 covers 13 residues. In germline, CDR1 is SGDLS, CDR2 YYNGEE. DNA for the CDR3: TGTGCCAGCAGCCCTGGGCGGGTAAACGAGCAGTACTTC. Its translation: CASSPGRVNEQYF.

V is TRBV19 and J is TRBJ1-1; 9 bases line up with TRBD1. Germline loops: CDR1 LNHDA, CDR2 SQIVND (reference sequence). The CDR3 extends over 16 amino acids. V lost 1 base, J lost 3 bases, and 6 bases stayed unmatched. CDR3 amino acids: CASSIGPTGGHTEAFF. The CDR3 DNA reads TGTGCCAGTAGTATAGGTCCTACAGGGGGCCACACTGAAGCTTTCTTT.

The chain joins TRBV30 to TRBJ1-2; the D gene is possibly TRBD1 (6 bases). The germline V gene encodes CDR1 GTSNPN and CDR2 SVGIG (reference sequence). The germline V and J ends were trimmed by 2 bases and 14 bases, with 15 bases remaining between them. There are 11 residues in the CDR3. The DNA of the CDR3 is TGTGCCTGGAGTTGGGACACCGTAGGTACCTTC. Protein: CAWSWDTVGTF. The full variable domain, rest sourced from reference TRBV30 and TRBJ1-2, is SQTIHQWPATLVQPVGSPLSLECTVEGTSNPNLYWYRQAAGRGLQLLFYSVGIGQISSEVPQNLSASRPQDRQFILSSKKLLLSDSGFYLCAWSWDTVGTFGSGTRLTVV.

The chain recombines TRBV15 with TRBJ1-2; 7 bases map to TRBD1. Germline V gene sequence: CDR1 LNHNV, CDR2 YYDKDF (reference sequence). This CDR3 contains 14 residues. Losses at the gene ends were 3 bases for V and 5 bases for J; bases not matched to a gene: 6. The DNA of the CDR3 is TGTGCCACCAGCAGGATCGGACAGGCTTATGGCTACACCTTC. This translates into CATSRIGQAYGYTF.

The V gene is TRBV29-1, the J gene TRBJ1-2, with D maybe TRBD1 (6 bases). Trimming cost V 6 bases and J 3 bases, with 11 bases left between them. The CDR3 consists of 12 residues. Germline assignment: CDR1 SQVTM and CDR2 ANQGSEA. CDR3 sequence: CSVRTEYYGYTF. The CDR3 bases are TGCAGCGTCAGGACAGAATACTATGGCTACACCTTC.

In DNA, the CDR3 is TGTGCCAGCAGCCAAGATCGGACCCCTCTAGCGGGGGGGCGTCGGGAGACCCAGTACTTC. It translates to CASSQDRTPLAGGRRETQYF. The V and J genes are TRBV3-1 (or the pseudogene TRBV3-2) and TRBJ2-5; 12 bases are shared with TRBD2. CDR3 length: 20 amino acids. The V segment lost 0 bases and the J segment 5 bases; nucleotides outside the gene matches: 16. Germline CDR1 is LGHDT and CDR2 is YNNKEL (reference sequence).

In this sample, this clone turned up once. The rearrangement links TRBV27 to TRBJ2-7; D is unresolved. Germline CDR1 MNHEY, CDR2 SMNVEV (reference sequence). The CDR3 loop spans 16 amino acids. V shed 5 bases and J shed 6 bases, with 23 bases lying between them. The CDR3 sequence is CASSPHLTGDRPEQYF. CDR3 bases: TGTGCCAGCAGTCCCCACCTGACCGGAGATCGTCCCGAGCAGTACTTC.

This chain links TRBV9 with TRBJ1-2, with D unclear. The CDR3 totals 11 residues. V was shortened by 2 bases and J by 10 bases, with 9 bases between the two germline ends. CDR1 is SGDLS and CDR2 is YYNGEE in the germline V gene. The CDR3 DNA reads TGTGCCAGCAGCGTTGAAGGAACCTACACCTTC. It specifies CASSVEGTYTF.

This clone was seen more than once but under ten times. The chain joins TRBV9 to TRBJ1-1; D gene uncertain. The CDR3 has 14 residues. CDR1 and CDR2 (germline): SGDLS, YYNGEE. V was trimmed by 0 bases and J by 5 bases, leaving 11 bases between them. CDR3 sequence (DNA): TGTGCCAGCAGCGTAGGACATTCCGGGACTGAAGCTTTCTTT. Translating it yields CASSVGHSGTEAFF.

J is TRBJ1-4 and V is TRBV28; D perhaps matches TRBD1 (6 bases). V was clipped by 5 bases and J by 7 bases, with 14 bases between them. The germline V gene encodes CDR1 MDHEN and CDR2 SYDVKM. The CDR3 totals 14 residues. The CDR3 region is CASSLWGQTEKLFF. The CDR3 coding sequence is TGTGCCAGCAGTCTTTGGGGACAAACTGAAAAACTGTTTTTT.

This clone occurred a few times. This sequence joins TRBV3-1 (or the pseudogene TRBV3-2) and TRBJ2-6; D might be TRBD1 (5 bases). The CDR3 consists of 18 residues. Germline V gene data show CDR1 as LGHDT and CDR2 as YNNKEL (reference sequence). Trimming shortened V by 9 bases and J by 0 bases, and 21 bases separated the two germline ends. In nucleotides, the CDR3 is TGTGCCAGTGAAGGTAGGGGATTCAGTACCTCTGGGGCCAACGTCCTGACTTTC. Translating gives CASEGRGFSTSGANVLTF.

V usage is TRBV3-1 (or the pseudogene TRBV3-2) and J usage is TRBJ2-3; maybe TRBD2 (5 bases). The CDR3 is 15 residues long. Germline lookup yields CDR1 LGHDT and CDR2 YNNKEL (reference sequence). V lost 1 base, J lost 4 bases, and 12 bases lay in between. The CDR3 DNA reads TGTGCCAGCAGCCAAGCTAGCCTCCCGGCAGATACGCAGTATTTT. Amino acids: CASSQASLPADTQYF.

The rearrangement uses TRBV12-3 or TRBV12-4 and TRBJ1-1, with a weak D call TRBD1 (6 bases). This CDR3 comprises 13 residues. V lost 3 bases and J lost 5, with 10 bases in between. The CDR3 DNA reads TGTGCCAGCAGTTTGGACAGATGGACTGAAGCTTTCTTT. This gives the protein CASSLDRWTEAFF.

V gene TRBV18 combines with J gene TRBJ2-7; TRBD1 might be the D (5 bases). CDR1 and CDR2 (germline): KGHSH, LQKENI. V lost 0 bases and J lost 2, with 20 bases in between. The CDR3 spans 18 residues. CDR3 coding DNA: TGTGCCAGCTCACCACCTGGATTAATCGTTGACAGAGCCTACGAGCAGTACTTC. Its translation: CASSPPGLIVDRAYEQYF.

V and J are TRBV7-2 and TRBJ2-1; 8 bases align to TRBD1. Germline values: CDR1 SGHTA, CDR2 FQGNSA. V lost 6 bases, J lost 4 bases, and 8 bases stayed unmatched. The CDR3 consists of 15 residues. This chain's CDR3 is CASSQTGTGYNEQFF. Here the CDR3 DNA reads TGTGCCAGCAGTCAAACCGGGACAGGTTACAATGAGCAGTTCTTC. The whole variable domain, filled in from reference TRBV7-2 and TRBJ2-1, reads GAGVSQSPSNKVTEKGKDVELRCDPISGHTALYWYRQSLGQGLEFLIYFQGNSAPDKSGLPSDRFSAERTGGSVSTLTIQRTQQEDSAVYLCASSQTGTGYNEQFFGPGTRLTVL.

The rearrangement joins TRBV19 to TRBJ1-2, with D hard to call. The CDR3 covers 15 residues. CDR1 is LNHDA, CDR2 SQIVND, per germline (reference sequence). With 7 bases removed from V and 2 bases from J, the gap between germline ends came to 17 bases. The CDR3 DNA reads TGTGCCAGTAACCCTGCTCCCGGCGGCAACTATGGCTACACCTTC. Translation: CASNPAPGGNYGYTF.